A single sample is the source of the 32 T cell receptor beta chains below, sequenced in a study of early T cells in non-severe SARS-CoV-2 infection. TCRdb re-called the 5' RACE reads with MiXCR, one entry per CDR3 protein. The data show about 80,000 distinct CDR3 sequences, about 13% seen once. The specimen sequenced was whole blood. The receptor set was obtained from an adult who was a healthcare worker with PCR-confirmed SARS-CoV-2 infection or an uninfected control (not recorded which).

This clonotype appeared many times. This chain uses TRBV6-1 with TRBJ1-2, with a tentative D call TRBD1 (5 bases). The CDR3 has 12 residues. The ends were cut back, 7 bases at V and 3 bases at J, with 9 bases in the middle. CDR1 is MNHNS and CDR2 is SASEGT in the germline V gene. The CDR3 DNA sequence: TGTGCCAGCACAAGAGGGGACTATGGCTACACCTTC. It specifies CASTRGDYGYTF.

This clonotype has ten or more counts. The chain couples TRBV28 to TRBJ2-7; the D is unclear. This CDR3 has 18 residues. CDR1 is MDHEN and CDR2 is SYDVKM in the germline V gene. Trimming removed 3 bases at V and 5 bases at J, with 26 bases between. This CDR3 is CASSFSVTISEYTHEQYF. The CDR3 DNA follows: TGTGCCAGCAGTTTTTCTGTCACAATCAGTGAATATACCCACGAGCAGTACTTC.

This clonotype came up a few times. The chain links TRBV13 to TRBJ2-2; 11 bases map to TRBD2. V dropped 6 bases and J dropped 7; count of bases not matched to a gene: 7. CDR3 size: 15 residues. The V gene's germline CDR1 is PRHDT and CDR2 FYEKMQ (reference sequence). The DNA of the CDR3 is TGTGCCAGCAGAGATAGCGGGAGGGCCGTCGGGGAGCTGTTTTTT. Amino acids: CASRDSGRAVGELFF.

This clonotype was found a few times. The CDR3 sequence: CASSSAAGGLNEQYF. The CDR3 DNA reads as TGTGCCAGCTCATCGGCCGCGGGGGGCCTGAACGAGCAGTACTTC. The chain recombines TRBV18 with TRBJ2-7; the match to TRBD2 covers 8 bases. Germline loops: CDR1 KGHSH, CDR2 LQKENI. CDR3 length: 15 amino acids. Trimming cost V 5 bases and J 5 bases; bases outside gene matches: 11.

A few counts support this clonotype. The chain links TRBV6-6 to TRBJ2-5, with unresolved D. The V gene's germline CDR1 is MNHNY and CDR2 SVGAGI (reference sequence). V lost 8 bases, J lost 2 bases, and 15 bases lay in between. The CDR3 consists of 14 residues. The DNA of the CDR3 is TGTGCCAGCCGGAAAACGGAAGCTCAAGAGACCCAGTACTTC. Protein product: CASRKTEAQETQYF.

The CDR3: CSARDLGTGTEAFF. Written as DNA, the CDR3 is TGCAGTGCTAGAGATCTTGGAACAGGCACTGAAGCTTTCTTT. V usage is TRBV20-1 and J usage is TRBJ1-1; D is possibly TRBD1 (5 bases). Between the trimmed V and J ends, which lost 0 bases and 4 bases, there was a span of 12 bases. The CDR3 is made up of 14 amino acids. CDR1 and CDR2 from the germline V gene are DFQATT and SNEGSKA (reference sequence).

This clonotype was detected ten times or more. The gene calls are TRBV19 and TRBJ2-1, with 7 bases lining up with TRBD2. V lost 2 bases, J lost 1 base, and 2 bases stayed unmatched. The CDR3 spans 15 residues. The germline V gene has CDR1 LNHDA and CDR2 SQIVND (reference sequence). The CDR3 bases are TGTGCCAGTAGTATAAACGGGAGGTCCTACAATGAGCAGTTCTTC. Its protein is CASSINGRSYNEQFF.

This clonotype was counted between two and nine times. This rearrangement joins TRBV12-3 or TRBV12-4 to TRBJ1-4, with D possibly being TRBD1 (6 bases). Trimming left V 2 bases short and J 7 bases short, with 8 bases between. The CDR3 loop spans 13 amino acids. CDR3 loop: CASSLQGFEKLFF. The CDR3 DNA reads as TGTGCCAGCAGTTTACAGGGGTTTGAAAAACTGTTTTTT.

The rearrangement links TRBV7-2 to TRBJ2-7; TRBD2 might be the D (6 bases). The CDR3 covers 14 residues. The germline gives CDR1 SGHTA, CDR2 FQGNSA. V was clipped by 3 bases and J by 6 bases, with 15 bases between them. The CDR3 nucleotides read TGTGCCAGCAGCTTCCCGGGACTTACGCTCGAGCAGTACTTC. This codes for CASSFPGLTLEQYF.

This clonotype was seen at least ten times. This chain uses TRBV28 with TRBJ2-5; D not resolved. This CDR3 comprises 13 residues. Trimming took 5 bases from V and 5 from J, leaving 12 bases between them. Germline lookup yields CDR1 MDHEN and CDR2 SYDVKM. CDR3 in amino acids: CASSKERLETQYF. CDR3 nucleotide sequence: TGTGCCAGCAGTAAAGAACGATTGGAGACCCAGTACTTC.

This clonotype came up a few times. In nucleotides, the CDR3 is TGCGCCAGCATTAAGCGGGGGGCGAATGAGCAGTTCTTC. Residues: CASIKRGANEQFF. This chain connects TRBV10-2 to TRBJ2-1; 9 nucleotides align to TRBD2. Looked up from germline, CDR1 is WSHSY and CDR2 is SAAADI. Unmatched junction bases numbered 5, after V lost 7 bases and J lost 7 bases. This CDR3 is built from 13 residues.

The chain is built from TRBV27 and TRBJ1-5, with TRBD1 matching 7 bases. Germline V CDR1 and CDR2: MNHEY, SMNVEV (reference sequence). This CDR3 is built from 14 residues. V lost 5 bases, J lost 7 bases, and 8 bases stayed unmatched. CDR3 sequence (DNA): TGTGCCAGCAGTATAGACAGGGAGGGACAGCCCCAGCATTTT. It translates to CASSIDREGQPQHF.

This clonotype appeared a few times. The CDR3 bases are TGTGCCAGCAGAACTGGACAGGGATCCTATGGCTACACCTTC. Its protein is CASRTGQGSYGYTF. The chain recombines TRBV6-1 with TRBJ1-2, with 8 bases lining up with TRBD1. With V trimmed by 6 bases and J by 4 bases, 7 bases remained unmatched. In germline, CDR1 is MNHNS, CDR2 SASEGT. The CDR3 runs 14 residues.

This chain links TRBV3-1 with TRBJ2-6; D is perhaps TRBD1 or TRBD2 (5 bases each). The CDR3 is 15 amino acids. The V end was cut by 7 bases, the J end by 3 bases, with 13 bases between. From germline, CDR1 is LGHDT and CDR2 YNNKEL (reference sequence). The DNA for the CDR3 is TGTGCCAGCACCCAGGGAGAAAGTGGGGCCAACGTCCTGACTTTC. It specifies CASTQGESGANVLTF.

This clonotype has just a few counts. J is TRBJ2-5 and V is TRBV2; D is perhaps TRBD1 (5 bases). With 4 bases removed from V and 4 bases from J, the gap between germline ends came to 10 bases. This CDR3 is built from 13 residues. The germline V gene encodes CDR1 SNHLY and CDR2 FYNNEI. The CDR3 protein is CASSVQGRETQYF. DNA of the CDR3: TGTGCCAGCAGTGTCCAGGGTAGAGAGACCCAGTACTTC.

This clonotype was recorded many times. The genes are TRBV4-1 and TRBJ1-5; a weak D match, TRBD1 (6 bases). V lost 3 bases, J lost 3 bases, and 12 bases lay in between. This CDR3 comprises 15 residues. Germline V CDR1 and CDR2: MGHRA, YSYEKL. The CDR3 is CASSQPGTLNQPQHF. DNA of the CDR3: TGCGCCAGCAGCCAGCCCGGGACACTCAATCAGCCCCAGCATTTT.

This clonotype showed up many times. V is TRBV30 and J is TRBJ1-2; a possible D gene is TRBD1 (5 bases). The ends were cut back, 5 bases at V and 2 bases at J, with 18 bases in the middle. The CDR3 has 15 residues. Germline V gene sequence: CDR1 GTSNPN, CDR2 SVGIG (reference sequence). The CDR3, as DNA: TGTGCCTGGTGGGGGAGGGAGCGCCGAAACTATGGCTACACCTTC. Translation gives CAWWGRERRNYGYTF.

In this sample, this clonotype turned up a few times. V gene TRBV11-2 combines with J gene TRBJ2-3; D unresolved. The CDR3 is 15 amino acids. CDR1 is SGHAT and CDR2 is FQNNGV in the germline V gene. V was shortened by 5 bases and J by 0 bases, with 12 bases between the two germline ends. CDR3 nucleotide sequence: TGTGCCAGCAGCCTTAGATGGGGAAGCACAGATACGCAGTATTTT. Translating it yields CASSLRWGSTDTQYF.

There are a few counts of this clonotype. CDR3 region: CASSLSGAGQPQHF. CDR3 bases: TGTGCCAGCAGCTTATCAGGGGCAGGACAGCCCCAGCATTTT. The rearrangement joins TRBV7-9 to TRBJ1-5; perhaps TRBD1 as D (6 bases). Germline assignment: CDR1 SEHNR and CDR2 FQNEAQ (reference sequence). V was cut by 2 bases and J by 7 bases, with 12 bases left in between. The CDR3 loop spans 14 amino acids.

In its sample, this clonotype was seen a few times. The CDR3 protein is CSVLGTDPSGNTIYF. The CDR3 DNA reads TGCAGCGTTCTCGGGACGGACCCCTCTGGAAACACCATATATTTT. The chain couples TRBV29-1 to TRBJ1-3, with D possibly being TRBD1 (5 bases). The V end was cut by 5 bases, the J end by 0 bases, with 14 bases between. The CDR3 is 15 residues long. Germline V gives CDR1 SQVTM, CDR2 ANQGSEA.

The J gene is TRBJ1-4, the V gene TRBV27; D not resolved. Per the germline V gene, CDR1 is MNHEY and CDR2 is SMNVEV (reference sequence). This CDR3 has 17 residues. Trimming stripped 4 bases from V and 4 bases from J, with 19 bases between. The CDR3 here is CASSSLGILGGNEKLFF. As DNA, the CDR3 is TGTGCCAGCAGTTCCCTTGGGATATTGGGTGGTAATGAAAAACTGTTTTTT.

The chain combines TRBV11-2 with TRBJ2-1; D is uncertain. The germline V and J ends were trimmed by 2 bases and 10 bases, with 12 bases remaining between them. Per germline, CDR1 SGHAT and CDR2 FQNNGV. CDR3 length equals 13 residues. The CDR3: CASSLWDIREQFF. As DNA, the CDR3 is TGTGCCAGCAGCTTATGGGATATCAGGGAGCAGTTCTTC.

Many counts were recorded for this clonotype. The gene calls are TRBV7-9 and TRBJ2-2, with 10 bases matching TRBD1. Germline CDR1 reads SEHNR; CDR2 reads FQNEAQ (reference sequence). V dropped 2 bases and J dropped 3; count of bases not matched to a gene: 15. CDR3 length: 20 amino acids. CDR3 sequence (DNA): TGTGCCAGCAGCTTACCTACCGGGACAGGGGAAAGAGCTTACACCGGGGAGCTGTTTTTT. Its translation: CASSLPTGTGERAYTGELFF. The full variable domain, with the rest looked up from reference TRBV7-9 and TRBJ2-2, is DTGVSQNPRHKITKRGQNVTFRCDPISEHNRLYWYRQTLGQGPEFLTYFQNEAQLEKSRLLSDRFSAERPKGSFSTLEIQRTEQGDSAMYLCASSLPTGTGERAYTGELFFGEGSRLTVL.

The chain has TRBV19 and TRBJ2-3; D uncertain. Germline CDR1 and CDR2: LNHDA and SQIVND (reference sequence). Trimming removed 5 bases from V and 0 bases from J, with 15 bases in between. The CDR3 is 16 amino acids. The CDR3 is CASSPDRRSSTDTQYF. CDR3 nucleotides: TGTGCCAGTAGTCCCGACCGACGCTCTAGCACAGATACGCAGTATTTT.

This clonotype was counted many times. The chain carries TRBV29-1 and TRBJ2-5; D uncertain. The germline CDR1 and CDR2 sequences are SQVTM and ANQGSEA. V was pared by 5 bases and J by 0 bases, with 4 bases between. CDR3 size: 11 residues. The CDR3 protein is CSVLYQETQYF. Written as DNA, the CDR3 is TGCAGCGTTTTGTACCAAGAGACCCAGTACTTC.

This clonotype appeared a few times. The rearrangement joins TRBV5-1 to TRBJ2-1; TRBD1 or TRBD2 may be the D gene (5 bases each). The CDR3 has 14 amino acids. CDR1 SGHRS and CDR2 YFSETQ come from the germline V gene. V was pared by 2 bases and J by 4 bases, with 10 bases between. CDR3 sequence reads: CASSFPGPYNEQFF. DNA for the CDR3: TGCGCCAGCAGCTTTCCGGGACCGTACAATGAGCAGTTCTTC.

Many counts were recorded for this clonotype. This chain uses TRBV7-9 with TRBJ2-1, with D perhaps TRBD2 (5 bases). The germline gives CDR1 SEHNR, CDR2 FQNEAQ (reference sequence). V was shortened by 6 bases and J by 7 bases, with 22 bases between the two germline ends. This CDR3 is 16 amino acids long. The CDR3 region is CASRLNSGESLNEQFF. The CDR3 region has the DNA TGTGCCAGCAGACTAAACTCCGGGGAGAGTTTGAATGAGCAGTTCTTC.

The chain has TRBV5-4 and TRBJ2-3; D is possibly TRBD1 (8 bases). The CDR3 sequence is 15 residues long. V was cut by 2 bases and J by 1 base, with 11 bases left in between. Germline V gene sequence: CDR1 SGHNT, CDR2 YYREEE (reference sequence). The CDR3: CASSLAGQGTDTQYF. CDR3 DNA: TGTGCCAGCAGCTTAGCGGGACAGGGCACAGATACGCAGTATTTT.

This clonotype was detected ten times or more. The chain joins TRBV5-1 to TRBJ2-1; D is unresolved. The CDR3 sequence is 12 residues long. CDR1 is SGHRS, CDR2 YFSETQ, per germline. V shed 4 bases and J shed 7 bases, with 9 bases lying between them. CDR3 sequence: CASSPGQNEQFF. The CDR3 bases are TGCGCCAGCAGCCCCGGGCAGAATGAGCAGTTCTTC.

The J gene is TRBJ2-7, the V gene TRBV25-1; perhaps TRBD1 as D (6 bases). From germline, CDR1 is MGHDK and CDR2 SYGVNS. V was clipped by 2 bases and J by 3 bases, with 11 bases between them. The CDR3 totals 14 residues. The CDR3 loop is CASSEGAGVYEQYF. In nucleotides, the CDR3 is TGTGCCAGCAGTGAAGGCGCAGGGGTCTACGAGCAGTACTTC.

The chain uses TRBV27 and TRBJ2-7; 9 positions match TRBD1. CDR3 size: 13 residues. V shed 8 bases, J shed 5 bases, and the junction held 7 bases outside the gene matches. Germline-derived CDR1 and CDR2 are MNHEY and SMNVEV (reference sequence). Written as DNA, the CDR3 is TGTGCCAGCCGCCGGGACAGGGACCACGAGCAGTACTTC. As protein: CASRRDRDHEQYF.

This clonotype was recorded a few times. V and J are TRBV12-3 or TRBV12-4 and TRBJ2-7; 9 bases align to TRBD1. This CDR3 has 16 amino acids. J gave up 1 base and V 5 bases, and 9 bases lay outside the gene matches. In DNA, the CDR3 is TGTGCCAGCAGTGACCCGGACAGGGGCTATTCCTACGAGCAGTACTTC. Amino acids: CASSDPDRGYSYEQYF.